This paragraph reports one T cell receptor (beta chain). This clonotype has just a few counts. No cognate antigen has been identified for it. Per-nucleotide qualities are absent, and no much larger clonotype sits a single base away. The data were produced on an Illumina HiSeq 1500. TCRdb's own reprocessing of the public reads used fastp at Q25 and MiXCR and kept productive beta chains. Rows merge per CDR3 protein into single entries with the most common DNA and genes. This sample holds about 400,000 distinct CDR3 sequences; roughly 20% were observed only once. Together, the top ten hold 8.7% of the sample. The source of the sample is a study of T cell repertoires in cytomegalovirus infection (dated by TCRdb to between 2018 and 2021). About the full investigation: Donor HLA type was relevant to the analysis, because carriage of CMV infection together with the matching HLA type was indicated by public TCR beta signatures.

What the authors observed across the whole study: In both this cohort and an independent cohort of some 380 donors, the cumulative frequency of public TCR beta family members distinguished carriers of CMV infection plus the relevant HLA type. The ex vivo response was dominated by HLA-C-restricted CMV-specific TCR beta clonotypes, and the single most frequent clonotype in two of eight donors was supplied by these HLA-C-restricted clonotypes.

There are 17 amino acids in the CDR3, from cysteine to phenylalanine inclusive. The retained sequence is limited to the CDR3, 51 bases, with the frame set at the first base. The germline V gene gives CDR1 as SQVTM and CDR2 as ANQGSEA. V ends up 0 bases short and J 4 bases short, with an unmatched junction base count of 11. Sequenced: PBMCs. The sequence derives from a human donor in good health (CMV status not recorded). Some clones in this sample may be carry-over from other donors' samples. Recombination connected TRBV29-1 to TRBJ1-2, with TRBD1 identical over 10 junction bases. This receptor has the CDR3 CSVEDQGDRGISYGYTF. The nucleotide sequence is given as TGCAGCGTTGAAGATCAAGGGGACAGGGGAATATCCTATGGCTACACCTTC.